This T cell receptor beta chain was captured by sequencing in a study of T and B cells in COVID-19 patients. Overall study context: Nine tenths of the roughly 20 active-infection patients had comorbidities associated with unfavorable COVID-19 outcome.

TRB rearrangements were amplified by multiplex PCR with BIOMED2 TRB-A/B primers. TCRdb fed the multiplex PCR reads into MiXCR, producing one record per CDR3 protein. This table holds over 10,000 distinct CDR3 sequences, around 25% found once. On this clonotype: What it binds is not known.

TRB was amplified from about 250-500 ng of blood genomic DNA. General study points: Blood from mildly ill patients while symptomatic, and early samples from severe cases, were scarce. CD4+, regulatory T cell, CD8+ and sorted SARS-CoV-2-responsive or tetramer+ T cells were not yet sequenced.

The source is a human donor who had recovered from COVID-19. The source material was blood.

CDR3 protein: CASSFKRGLPLGTDTQYF. CDR3 bases: TGTGCCAGCAGTTTCAAGCGGGGGTTACCATTGGGCACAGATACGCAGTATTTT. The rearrangement joins TRBV28 to TRBJ2-3; 8 bases map to TRBD2. V lost 3 bases to trimming and J lost 1 base; unmatched junction nucleotides: 12. Germline V gene lookup returns CDR1 MDHEN and CDR2 SYDVKM. There are 18 residues in the CDR3.